What follows are 3 T cell receptor beta chains derived from one specimen sequenced in a study of T cell repertoires in urothelial bladder cancer. The data were produced by immunoSEQ multiplex PCR, yet TCRdb's version contains in-frame clones alone and is incomplete. The sample has around 11,000 clones, around two thirds seen once; the top ten hold 5.5% to 7%. The sequencing sample was made of tumor-infiltrating cells from bladder cancer. These TCRs come from a human donor with a benign inflammatory bladder lesion.

Worth noting for this clone: Other DNA sequences in this specimen translate into the identical CDR3. The chain is built from TRBV5-4 and TRBJ1-2, with D tentatively TRBD1 (5 bases). V was cut by 2 bases and J by 5 bases, with 13 bases left in between. Germline lookup yields CDR1 SGHNT and CDR2 YYREEE (reference sequence). CDR3 length equals 14 residues. The CDR3 sequence: CASSLEGLGYGYTF. The DNA for the CDR3 is TGTGCCAGCAGCTTAGAGGGGCTCGGGTATGGCTACACCTTC.

This chain links TRBV19 with TRBJ2-7, with D maybe TRBD2 (6 bases). The V end lost 5 bases, the J end lost 4 bases, and 18 bases lay between the germline ends. Germline V gene data show CDR1 as LNHDA and CDR2 as SQIVND (reference sequence). There are 15 residues in the CDR3. CDR3 coding DNA: TGTGCCAGTAGTGAAGCGGCCGGGGGATATTACGAGCAGTACTTC. This codes for CASSEAAGGYYEQYF.

The chain links TRBV7-9 to TRBJ2-2, with D unresolved. This CDR3 region has 15 residues. V was cut by 4 bases and J by 1 base, with 10 bases left in between. Germline lookup yields CDR1 SEHNR and CDR2 FQNEAQ (reference sequence). The CDR3 loop reads CASSSHSVNTGELFF. Here the CDR3 DNA reads TGTGCCAGCAGCTCACACTCAGTGAACACCGGGGAGCTGTTTTTT.